The 14 T cell receptor beta chains given below trace back to one sample, sequenced in a study of T-cell reconstitution after alpha-beta-depleted transplantation in children. This sample's TCRbeta library carried unique molecular identifier barcodes. TCRdb called the PCR reads again in MiXCR, with one record for every CDR3 protein. The sample includes around 600,000 distinct CDR3 sequences, 16% of them seen just once. The material sequenced was PBMCs from the stem cell graft donor, taken from the stem cell graft. All receptors come from a human donor who donated a stem cell graft to a child with acute myeloid leukemia.

This clonotype was seen repeatedly, ten times or more. V is TRBV20-1 and J is TRBJ2-7; TRBD1 matches at 9 bases. The junction had 10 bases not matched to a gene; V was cut back by 6 bases and J by 7 bases. Germline values: CDR1 DFQATT, CDR2 SNEGSKA (reference sequence). This CDR3 is 13 amino acids long. The CDR3 sequence: CSARGDREAEQYF. The DNA for the CDR3 is TGCAGTGCCCGGGGGGACAGGGAGGCTGAGCAGTACTTC.

This clonotype was observed at least ten times. This chain joins TRBV29-1 and TRBJ2-2; perhaps TRBD1 as D (5 bases). Trimming removed 6 bases from V and 6 bases from J, with 11 bases in between. Per germline, CDR1 SQVTM and CDR2 ANQGSEA. The CDR3 covers 12 residues. Written as DNA, the CDR3 is TGCAGCGTCGCACAGACAGCCGGGGAGCTGTTTTTT. Protein: CSVAQTAGELFF.

This clonotype was seen ten or more times. The chain couples TRBV20-1 to TRBJ1-6; D gene unclear. Deletions cut 6 bases from V and 3 bases from J, with 18 bases between. The germline gives CDR1 DFQATT, CDR2 SNEGSKA (reference sequence). The CDR3 consists of 16 residues. The CDR3 reads CSAHPVGVRYNSPLHF. DNA for the CDR3: TGCAGTGCGCACCCTGTGGGCGTACGCTATAATTCACCCCTCCACTTT.

The chain joins TRBV11-2 to TRBJ2-1, with TRBD2 matching over 7 bases. This CDR3 contains 16 residues. Unmatched junction bases numbered 13, after V lost 5 bases and J lost 6 bases. The germline gives CDR1 SGHAT, CDR2 FQNNGV. The CDR3 region is CASSPLGGGIFNEQFF. The CDR3 coding sequence is TGTGCCAGCAGCCCGCTCGGCGGGGGAATCTTCAATGAGCAGTTCTTC.

This rearrangement joins TRBV27 to TRBJ2-1; 7 positions agree with TRBD2. This CDR3 is 16 amino acids long. CDR1 and CDR2 (germline): MNHEY, SMNVEV (reference sequence). The junction had 11 bases not matched to a gene; V was cut back by 8 bases and J by 1 base. The CDR3 reads CASRYRGGGSYNEQFF. DNA of the CDR3: TGTGCCAGCCGTTACCGCGGGGGTGGGTCCTACAATGAGCAGTTCTTC.

The chain links TRBV4-3 to TRBJ2-3, with TRBD1 matching over 8 bases. The germline gives CDR1 LGHNA, CDR2 YSLEER. Losses at the gene ends were 0 bases for V and 4 bases for J; bases not matched to a gene: 12. This CDR3 has 18 residues. The CDR3 protein is CASSQDPLMTGVADTQYF. Written as DNA, the CDR3 is TGCGCCAGCAGCCAAGATCCCCTTATGACAGGGGTGGCAGATACGCAGTATTTT.

Turning to this clonotype: Mismatch with germline at one junction end may stem from a read error. The V call is TRBV6-1, the J call TRBJ1-4, with D possibly TRBD1 on 6 matching bases. This CDR3 is 14 amino acids long. Germline-derived CDR1 and CDR2 are MNHNS and SASEGT. The CDR3 nucleotides are TGTGCCAGCAGCCCCGGACAGACTAATGAAAAACCGTTTTTT. This sequence encodes CASSPGQTNEKPFF.

This clonotype was seen ten or more times. The chain employs TRBV20-1 and TRBJ2-3; 9 nucleotides agree with TRBD2. The junction had 3 bases not matched to a gene; V was cut back by 3 bases and J by 5 bases. Germline lookup yields CDR1 DFQATT and CDR2 SNEGSKA (reference sequence). CDR3 length equals 13 residues. CDR3 protein: CSARRGGGDTQYF. CDR3 in DNA: TGCAGTGCTAGGCGCGGGGGGGGAGATACGCAGTATTTT.

CDR3 coding DNA: TGCGCCAGCAGCTTGGGACAGGGGGATAACGAGCAGTACGTC. Translating gives CASSLGQGDNEQYV. V and J are TRBV5-1 and TRBJ2-7, with 9 bases fitting TRBD1. The ends lost 0 bases at V and 5 bases at J; junction bases unmatched: 3. CDR3 length: 14 amino acids. CDR1 is SGHRS and CDR2 is YFSETQ in the germline V gene.

The chain uses TRBV11-2 and TRBJ1-1, with D possibly TRBD1 on 5 matching bases. Germline V gene data show CDR1 as SGHAT and CDR2 as FQNNGV. The CDR3 spans 13 residues. V lost 5 bases and J lost 3, with 10 bases in between. The CDR3 bases are TGTGCCAGCAGCATTGGGACCTACACTGAAGCTTTCTTT. Residues: CASSIGTYTEAFF.

This clonotype showed up many times. The gene calls are TRBV6-5 and TRBJ1-5, with D hard to call. CDR3 size: 15 residues. The V gene lost 0 bases and the J gene lost 8 bases, with 14 bases spanning the gap. The V gene's germline CDR1 is MNHEY and CDR2 SVGAGI. The CDR3 protein is CASSYSGRPREPQHF. The CDR3 bases are TGTGCCAGCAGTTACTCCGGCAGGCCTCGGGAGCCCCAGCATTTT.

At least ten counts were recorded for this clonotype. The CDR3 protein is CATSDVGDTQYF. DNA of the CDR3: TGTGCCACCAGTGATGTGGGGGATACGCAGTATTTT. The chain couples TRBV24-1 to TRBJ2-3; D unresolved. This CDR3 spans 12 amino acids. The germline CDR1 and CDR2 sequences are KGHDR and SFDVKD. V was pared by 3 bases and J by 6 bases, with 6 bases between.

This clonotype has just a few counts. J is TRBJ2-1 and V is TRBV4-1; 10 nucleotides line up with TRBD2. The CDR3 spans 17 residues. The ends lost 1 base at V and 9 bases at J; junction bases unmatched: 12. Germline V CDR1 and CDR2: MGHRA, YSYEKL. CDR3 in DNA: TGCGCCAGCAGCCAAGCCCTCACTAGCGGGGTTGCTGGTGAGCAGTTCTTC. Its translation: CASSQALTSGVAGEQFF.

This clonotype appeared many times. V is TRBV15 and J is TRBJ2-5; 7 bases are a match to TRBD1. The CDR3 is made up of 17 amino acids. The V and J ends lost 5 bases and 0 bases, in that order; junction bases with no gene match: 12. Germline lookup yields CDR1 LNHNV and CDR2 YYDKDF (reference sequence). The CDR3 coding sequence is TGTGCCACCAGCGGTTATTCGACAGGGCCGTACCAAGAGACCCAGTACTTC. Translation gives CATSGYSTGPYQETQYF.